The entry that follows covers one T cell receptor beta chain sequence. CDR1 and CDR2 from the germline V gene are KGHSH and LQKENI. Trimming left V 2 bases short and J 8 bases short, with 15 bases between. The CDR3 contains 15 residues. This sample is part of a study of blood T cell repertoires in COVID-19. The data were produced by immunoSEQ multiplex PCR, yet TCRdb's version contains in-frame clones alone and is incomplete. In the table there are about 200,000 clones, about 84% of which are singletons. The rearrangement links TRBV18 to TRBJ1-4, with D unclear. This receptor was identified in a woman aged 40-49 years with acute COVID-19. Sequencing was carried out using PBMCs or T cells enriched from blood (not recorded which). CDR3 bases: TGTGCCAGCTCACCATCGGAGGCCCTCCCCGAAAAACTGTTTTTT. Encoded protein: CASSPSEALPEKLFF.